The rows below give T cell receptor beta chains drawn from one sample of a study of shared clonotypes between healthy human individuals. TCRdb keeps only in-frame clones here, not all; method: immunoSEQ multiplex PCR. The table has about 800,000 clones, about 97% seen once. Specimen: naive CD8+ T cells sorted from blood. These receptors all come from a man aged 30 to 39 in good health. The conserved cysteine and the conserved F or W are not part of the CDR3 here.

V | CDR3
TRBV28 | ASSLTRDREAVGTQY
TRBV7-2 | ASSPAKLLTGDLYEQY
TRBV4-1 | ASSQVQGQGRNEQF
TRBV19 | ASRVLAGGDEQF
TRBV7-9 | ASSSRLAGGIEQF
TRBV6-5 | ATRYYDGNTEAF
TRBV6-5 | ASSTAGLAYEQY
TRBV11-2 | ASSSLGQLSSYNEQF
TRBV6-6 | ASSDGVTNTGELF
TRBV6-5 | ASSIAGSNEKLF
TRBV5-1 | ASSLQGLSYEQY
TRBV7-9 | ASSPTGQGLNTEAF
TRBV27 | ASRGNSPLH
TRBV18 | ASSPRDRVSYEQY
TRBV28 | ASSLGSGAQETQY
TRBV9 | ASSPQGGLNTGELF
TRBV13 | ASSLGGKEQY
TRBV5-5 | ASSPEGNSNQPQH
TRBV5-4 | ASSRQGLGYNEQF
TRBV25-1 | ASSEPDEQF
TRBV5-5 | ASSRAQAGRSDEQF
TRBV29-1 | SVFVRGSYEQY
TRBV5-4 | ASSLEPRDAYEQY
TRBV7-2 | ASSPGQGEPLRQDTQY
TRBV11-1 | ASSNHGTAEYEQY
TRBV2 | ASSRILAGGRNGELF
TRBV7-2 | ASSPRVTSYEQY
TRBV27 | ASSLRFPDRVNEKLF
TRBV2 | ASTQGRTGDYEQY
TRBV11-2 | ASSTWDRVGTDTQY
TRBV2 | ASFGGRDYGYT
TRBV15 | ATSRGTDYNEQF
TRBV4-1 | ASTGTGGRNTGELF
TRBV11-2 | ASSQDSGKLF
TRBV29-1 | SVVHGPGGYEQY
TRBV10-3 | AISDPGQDYNEQF
TRBV5-4 | ASSFTNEQF
TRBV15 | ATSRDRGNNEQF
TRBV11-2 | ASSLVAGPNQPQH
TRBV27 | ASSYPTGGVSNEQF
TRBV7-9 | ASSPRSPSSYEQY
TRBV28 | ASTTGNEQF
TRBV5-4 | ASSFAGASNEKLF
TRBV7-6 | ASSLGTSTSGNTIY
TRBV6-6 | ASSIAGGPHIQY
TRBV7-6 | ASSLSQRENTDTQY
TRBV7-9 | ASSPPLGNAEAF
TRBV2 | ASRDSILYEQY
TRBV7-9 | ASSLGTSGRSEQF
TRBV19 | ASSINNEQF
TRBV7-6 | ASSRSSAGGPGHEQF
TRBV7-8 | ASSLVPGRDEQY